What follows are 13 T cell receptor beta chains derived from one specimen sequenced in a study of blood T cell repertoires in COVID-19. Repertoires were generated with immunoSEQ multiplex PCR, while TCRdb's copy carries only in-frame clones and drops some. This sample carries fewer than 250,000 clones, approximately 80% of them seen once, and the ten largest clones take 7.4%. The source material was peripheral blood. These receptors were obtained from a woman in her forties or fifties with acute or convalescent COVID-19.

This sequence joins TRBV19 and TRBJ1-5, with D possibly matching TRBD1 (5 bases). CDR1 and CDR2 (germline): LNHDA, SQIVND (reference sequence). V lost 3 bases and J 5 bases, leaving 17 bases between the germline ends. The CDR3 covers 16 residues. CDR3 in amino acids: CASSIGGRGRHQPQHF. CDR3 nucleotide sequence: TGTGCCAGTAGTATCGGGGGACGGGGGAGGCATCAGCCCCAGCATTTT. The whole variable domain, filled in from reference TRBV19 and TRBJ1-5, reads DGGITQSPKYLFRKEGQNVTLSCEQNLNHDAMYWYRQDPGQGLRLIYYSQIVNDFQKGDIAEGYSVSREKKESFPLTVTSAQKNPTAFYLCASSIGGRGRHQPQHFGDGTRLSIL.

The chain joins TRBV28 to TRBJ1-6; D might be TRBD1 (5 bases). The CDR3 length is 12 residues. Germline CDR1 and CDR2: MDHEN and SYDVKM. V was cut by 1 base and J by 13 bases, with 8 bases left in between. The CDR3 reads CASSLLRGPLHF. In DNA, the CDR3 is TGTGCCAGCAGTTTATTACGGGGGCCCCTCCACTTT.

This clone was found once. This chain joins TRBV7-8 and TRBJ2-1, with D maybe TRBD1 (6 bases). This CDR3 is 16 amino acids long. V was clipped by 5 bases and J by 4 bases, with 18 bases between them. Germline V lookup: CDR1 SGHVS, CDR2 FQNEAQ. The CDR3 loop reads CASSAYRAQGYNEQFF. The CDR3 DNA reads TGTGCCAGCAGCGCATACCGGGCCCAGGGGTACAATGAGCAGTTCTTC.

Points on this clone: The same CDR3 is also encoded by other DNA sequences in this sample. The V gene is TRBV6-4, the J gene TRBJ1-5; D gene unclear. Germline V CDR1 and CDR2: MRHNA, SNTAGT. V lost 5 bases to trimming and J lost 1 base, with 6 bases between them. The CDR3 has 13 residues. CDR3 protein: CASSRESNQPQHF. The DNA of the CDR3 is TGTGCCAGCAGTAGGGAGAGCAATCAGCCCCAGCATTTT.

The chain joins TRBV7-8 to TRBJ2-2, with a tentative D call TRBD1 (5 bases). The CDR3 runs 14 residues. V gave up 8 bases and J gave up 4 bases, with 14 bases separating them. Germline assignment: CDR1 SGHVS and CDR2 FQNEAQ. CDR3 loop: CASSEKGVTGELFF. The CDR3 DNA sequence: TGTGCCAGCTCGGAGAAAGGGGTCACCGGGGAGCTGTTTTTT.

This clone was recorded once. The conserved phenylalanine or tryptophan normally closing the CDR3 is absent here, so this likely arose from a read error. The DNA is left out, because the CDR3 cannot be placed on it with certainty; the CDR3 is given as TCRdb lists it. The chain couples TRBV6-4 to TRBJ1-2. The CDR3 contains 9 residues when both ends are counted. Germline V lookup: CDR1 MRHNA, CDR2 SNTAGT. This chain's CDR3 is CASSPPSVL.

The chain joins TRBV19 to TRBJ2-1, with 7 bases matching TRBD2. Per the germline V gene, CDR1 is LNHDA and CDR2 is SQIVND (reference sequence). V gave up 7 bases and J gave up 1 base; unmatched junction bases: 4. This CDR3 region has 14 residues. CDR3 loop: CASNSGESYNEQFF. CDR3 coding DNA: TGTGCCAGTAACAGCGGGGAGTCCTACAATGAGCAGTTCTTC.

The CDR3 region has the DNA TGTGCCAGCAGCTTGTTGTCTAGCGGGAGTAAAGATACGCAGTATTTT. As protein: CASSLLSSGSKDTQYF. The chain is built from TRBV5-5 and TRBJ2-3; 10 nucleotides line up with TRBD2. CDR1 and CDR2 (germline): SGHKS, YYEKEE (reference sequence). The CDR3 runs to 16 residues. Losses at the gene ends were 1 base for V and 5 bases for J; bases not matched to a gene: 7.

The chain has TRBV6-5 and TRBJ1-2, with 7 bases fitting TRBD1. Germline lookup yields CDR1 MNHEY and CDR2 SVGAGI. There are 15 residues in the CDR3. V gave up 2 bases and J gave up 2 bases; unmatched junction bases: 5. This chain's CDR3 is CASSYGDRRNYGYTF. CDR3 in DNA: TGTGCCAGCAGTTACGGGGACAGACGAAACTATGGCTACACCTTC.

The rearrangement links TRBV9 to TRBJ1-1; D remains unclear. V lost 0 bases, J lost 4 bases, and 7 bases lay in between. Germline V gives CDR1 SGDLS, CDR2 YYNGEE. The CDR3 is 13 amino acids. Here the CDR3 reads CASSVEAGTEAFF. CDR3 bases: TGTGCCAGCAGCGTAGAGGCAGGCACTGAAGCTTTCTTT.

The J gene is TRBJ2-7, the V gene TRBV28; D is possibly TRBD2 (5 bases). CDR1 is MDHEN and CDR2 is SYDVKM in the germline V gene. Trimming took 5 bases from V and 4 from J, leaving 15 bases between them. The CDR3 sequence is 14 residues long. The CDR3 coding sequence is TGTGCCAGCAGTCCCGCGGGCAGAAGGTACGAGCAGTACTTC. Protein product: CASSPAGRRYEQYF. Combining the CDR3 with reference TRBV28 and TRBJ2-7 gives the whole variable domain DVKVTQSSRYLVKRTGEKVFLECVQDMDHENMFWYRQDPGLGLRLIYFSYDVKMKEKGDIPEGYSVSREKKERFSLILESASTNQTSMYLCASSPAGRRYEQYFGPGTRLTVT.

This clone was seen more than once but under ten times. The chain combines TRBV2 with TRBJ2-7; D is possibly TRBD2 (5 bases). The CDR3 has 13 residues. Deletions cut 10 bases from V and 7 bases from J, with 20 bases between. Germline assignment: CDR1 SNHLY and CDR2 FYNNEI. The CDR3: CATARSPSGEQYF. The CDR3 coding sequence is TGTGCCACAGCCAGGTCTCCTTCGGGGGAGCAGTACTTC.

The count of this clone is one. The CDR3, as DNA: TGTGCCTGGAGAGGGGCTGCCCAAGAGACCCAGTACTTC. Protein: CAWRGAAQETQYF. The chain carries TRBV30 and TRBJ2-5, with D tentatively TRBD1 (5 bases). The germline V and J ends were trimmed by 3 bases and 1 base, with 9 bases remaining between them. Germline assignment: CDR1 GTSNPN and CDR2 SVGIG (reference sequence). This CDR3 is 13 amino acids long.